The 17 T cell receptor beta chains given below trace back to one sample, sequenced in a study of control samples from healthy donors and cancer patients. TCRdb's copy holds only in-frame clones and misses some; the assay was immunoSEQ multiplex PCR. There are 45,000 to 60,000 clones in the sample; about 93% occur only once, and about 4% lies in the top ten. Sequenced input: blood. The receptors derive from a man in his thirties or forties in good health.

The chain carries TRBV6-5 and TRBJ2-7, with D possibly being TRBD1 (5 bases). CDR1 and CDR2 from the germline V gene are MNHEY and SVGAGI. The CDR3 consists of 13 residues. The V end was cut by 8 bases, the J end by 7 bases, with 18 bases between. The DNA for the CDR3 is TGTGCCAGCGAGACTTCCTTGGGGCAGGAGCAGTACTTC. Its translation: CASETSLGQEQYF.

V is TRBV9 and J is TRBJ1-6; tentatively, D is TRBD1 (5 bases). The CDR3 spans 16 residues. CDR1 is SGDLS, CDR2 YYNGEE, per germline. V lost 0 bases and J 11 bases, leaving 18 bases between the germline ends. CDR3 sequence: CASSVADGMGGAPLHF. In nucleotides, the CDR3 is TGTGCCAGCAGCGTAGCTGACGGGATGGGGGGGGCACCCCTCCACTTT.

The J gene is TRBJ2-1, the V gene TRBV6-2 or TRBV6-3; a possible D gene is TRBD1 (6 bases). The CDR3 is 13 amino acids. V was clipped by 6 bases and J by 6 bases, with 12 bases between them. Germline CDR1 and CDR2: MNHEY and SVGEGT. CDR3 nucleotide sequence: TGTGCCAGCAGCAGAGCAGGGGCCAATGAGCAGTTCTTC. Its translation is CASSRAGANEQFF.

This clone was counted a single time. This chain joins TRBV3-1 (or the pseudogene TRBV3-2) and TRBJ2-7; 15 bases line up with TRBD2. The CDR3 runs 17 residues. With 0 bases clipped from V and 7 bases from J, the junction kept 7 bases outside the gene matches. Germline-derived CDR1 and CDR2 are LGHDT and YNNKEL (reference sequence). As DNA, the CDR3 is TGTGCCAGCAGCCAAGATCGATTAGGACTAGCGGGAGGGGAGCAGTACTTC. The encoded protein is CASSQDRLGLAGGEQYF.

The chain combines TRBV9 with TRBJ1-1, with no clear D. The ends were cut back, 3 bases at V and 4 bases at J, with 13 bases in the middle. This CDR3 is built from 14 residues. Germline-derived CDR1 and CDR2 are SGDLS and YYNGEE. The CDR3 region has the DNA TGTGCCAGCAGCGGGAGGAGGGCGGGCACTGAAGCTTTCTTT. It codes for CASSGRRAGTEAFF.

This CDR3 reads CASSESSRLLNYGYTF. CDR3 DNA sequence: TGTGCCAGCAGTGAGAGTAGTCGTCTGCTTAACTATGGCTACACCTTC. This chain connects TRBV6-1 to TRBJ1-2; D unresolved. V lost 3 bases and J lost 1, with 15 bases in between. The germline CDR1 and CDR2 sequences are MNHNS and SASEGT. The CDR3 contains 16 residues.

J is TRBJ1-1 and V is TRBV12-5; 10 bases are shared with TRBD1. V shed 5 bases and J 5 bases; nucleotides not matched to a gene: 11. The CDR3 totals 16 residues. CDR1 LGHNT and CDR2 FRNRAP come from the germline V gene. The CDR3 protein is CASGGDRGLVWTEAFF. CDR3 DNA sequence: TGTGCTAGTGGTGGGGACAGGGGTCTTGTATGGACTGAAGCTTTCTTT.

The chain has TRBV3-1 (or the pseudogene TRBV3-2) and TRBJ1-2; tentatively, D is TRBD1 (6 bases). Germline V CDR1 and CDR2: LGHDT, YNNKEL (reference sequence). With 1 base removed from V and 8 bases from J, the gap between germline ends came to 14 bases. The CDR3 loop spans 14 amino acids. CDR3 loop: CASSQVSRGRGYTF. CDR3 DNA sequence: TGTGCCAGCAGCCAAGTGAGCAGGGGCCGAGGCTACACCTTC.

The chain links TRBV6-2 or TRBV6-3 to TRBJ1-5, with D possibly being TRBD1 (5 bases). V dropped 0 bases and J dropped 5 bases, with 14 bases sitting between them. This CDR3 is built from 16 residues. CDR1 and CDR2 (germline): MNHEY, SVGEGT. The CDR3, as DNA: TGTGCCAGCAGTTACTCGAGAACGGGACCGTATCAGCCCCAGCATTTT. Translation gives CASSYSRTGPYQPQHF.

The chain links TRBV5-6 to TRBJ1-3; 7 positions match TRBD1. V lost 3 bases to trimming and J lost 5 bases; unmatched junction nucleotides: 5. The CDR3 loop spans 14 amino acids. The V gene's germline CDR1 is SGHDT and CDR2 YYEEEE. The CDR3: CASSSTGLRNTIYF. The DNA of the CDR3 is TGTGCCAGCAGCTCGACAGGGTTAAGAAACACCATATATTTT.

The V gene is TRBV7-9, the J gene TRBJ1-2; maybe TRBD1 (6 bases). Germline V gives CDR1 SEHNR, CDR2 FQNEAQ (reference sequence). V gave up 5 bases and J gave up 9 bases, with 22 bases separating them. There are 15 residues in the CDR3. CDR3 in amino acids: CASSPSVGGRLSYTF. The DNA of the CDR3 is TGTGCCAGCAGCCCGAGCGTGGGGGGGCGTTTGAGCTACACCTTC.

The V call is TRBV4-2, the J call TRBJ2-7; D perhaps matches TRBD2 (6 bases). V was pared by 0 bases and J by 5 bases, with 17 bases between. The CDR3 covers 16 residues. Germline loops: CDR1 LGHNA, CDR2 YNFKEQ. DNA of the CDR3: TGTGCCAGCAGCCAAGATCTTTGGGACTCTGGCGACGAGCAGTACTTC. This sequence encodes CASSQDLWDSGDEQYF.

V gene TRBV6-1 combines with J gene TRBJ1-6; TRBD1 might be the D (5 bases). V was trimmed by 0 bases and J by 6 bases, leaving 9 bases between them. The CDR3 loop spans 15 amino acids. Germline lookup yields CDR1 MNHNS and CDR2 SASEGT. This chain's CDR3 is CASSEALGANSPLHF. For the CDR3, the DNA is TGTGCCAGCAGTGAAGCCCTTGGGGCTAATTCACCCCTCCACTTT.

The rearrangement links TRBV6-4 to TRBJ1-2; D is possibly TRBD1 (5 bases). There are 13 residues in the CDR3. Germline values: CDR1 MRHNA, CDR2 SNTAGT. V lost 4 bases and J 4 bases, leaving 10 bases between the germline ends. CDR3 region: CASSGQPFYGYTF. The CDR3 nucleotides are TGTGCCAGCAGTGGACAGCCATTCTATGGCTACACCTTC.

The chain recombines TRBV19 with TRBJ2-7; TRBD1 aligns across 7 bases. The V and J ends lost 6 bases and 3 bases, in that order; junction bases with no gene match: 14. This CDR3 comprises 16 residues. From germline, CDR1 is LNHDA and CDR2 SQIVND (reference sequence). The CDR3 nucleotides read TGTGCCAGTAGCCTTTCGGACAGGCCAACCTACTACGAGCAGTACTTC. Amino acids: CASSLSDRPTYYEQYF.

The chain combines TRBV5-4 with TRBJ2-7, with 9 nucleotides matching TRBD1. J lost 3 bases, V lost 5 bases, and 9 bases had no gene match. CDR1 and CDR2 (germline): SGHNT, YYREEE (reference sequence). The CDR3 spans 15 residues. This chain's CDR3 is CASRAPGQGIYEQYF. The CDR3 DNA follows: TGTGCCAGCAGGGCGCCGGGACAGGGAATCTACGAGCAGTACTTC.

The chain is built from TRBV11-2 and TRBJ1-4; 9 bases fit TRBD1. There are 17 residues in the CDR3. Trimming took 4 bases from V and 3 from J; bases not matched to a gene: 9. The germline CDR1 and CDR2 sequences are SGHAT and FQNNGV. The CDR3 nucleotides read TGTGCCAGCAGCTGGTCCCCCAGGACAGGGGCTAATGAAAAACTGTTTTTT. This translates into CASSWSPRTGANEKLFF. The full variable domain, with the rest looked up from reference TRBV11-2 and TRBJ1-4, is EAGVAQSPRYKIIEKRQSVAFWCNPISGHATLYWYQQILGQGPKLLIQFQNNGVVDDSQLPKDRFSAERLKGVDSTLKIQPAKLEDSAVYLCASSWSPRTGANEKLFFGSGTQLSVL.